This T cell receptor beta chain was documented in a study of shared clonotypes between healthy human individuals. Whole-study results and caveats: Compared with clonotypes that all four donors shared, non-shared clonotypes had lower generation probabilities. Memory subsets generally showed lower estimated richness than naive subsets.

Naive CD8 cells lacked CD45RO, underwent positive selection for CCR7 and left out terminally differentiated effector memory CD45RA+ cells. On this clone itself: Its antigen is as yet unknown.

At a deep level, the assay was run. TCRdb's copy holds only in-frame clones and misses some; the assay was immunoSEQ multiplex PCR. The sample lists around 1.9 million clones, roughly 91% occurring once. This clonotype was sampled from a man aged 18 to 30 in good health. Some clones in this sample may be carry-over from other donors' samples. Material: naive CD8+ T cells from PBMCs.

CDR3 sequence: CASSELAGGVPYEQYF. For the CDR3, the DNA is TGTGCCAGCAGTGAACTAGCGGGAGGAGTTCCCTACGAGCAGTACTTC. The chain recombines TRBV2 with TRBJ2-7; TRBD2 matches 11 bases. Trimming took 2 bases from V and 2 from J; bases not matched to a gene: 5. CDR1 and CDR2 (germline): SNHLY, FYNNEI. This CDR3 region has 16 residues.